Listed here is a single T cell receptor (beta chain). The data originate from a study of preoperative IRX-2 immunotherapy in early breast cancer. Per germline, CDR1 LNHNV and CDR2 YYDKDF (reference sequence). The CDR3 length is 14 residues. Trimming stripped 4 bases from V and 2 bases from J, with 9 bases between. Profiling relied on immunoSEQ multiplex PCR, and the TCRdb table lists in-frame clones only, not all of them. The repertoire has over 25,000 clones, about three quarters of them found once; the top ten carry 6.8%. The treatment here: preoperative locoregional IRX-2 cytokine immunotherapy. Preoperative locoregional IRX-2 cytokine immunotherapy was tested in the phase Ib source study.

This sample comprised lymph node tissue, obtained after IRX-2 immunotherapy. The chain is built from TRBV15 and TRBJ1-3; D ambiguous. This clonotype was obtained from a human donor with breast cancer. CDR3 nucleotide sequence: TGTGCCACCAGCAATGGAGGGACTGGAAACACCATATATTTT. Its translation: CATSNGGTGNTIYF.